This TCR beta chain was retrieved from a study of OX40 agonist ivuxolimab in advanced cancers. Clones were sequenced by immunoSEQ multiplex PCR, and TCRdb holds only the in-frame ones, with some missing. Found here are over 95,000 clones, around nine tenths of them singletons; the top ten hold 0.7% to 0.9%. Germline CDR1 and CDR2: SGHDT and YYEEEE. This CDR3 region has 13 residues. The germline V and J ends were trimmed by 0 bases and 8 bases, with 10 bases remaining between them. The sample consisted of CD4+ or CD8+ T cells sorted from blood, taken in a trial of the OX40 agonist ivuxolimab. The sequence came from an adult with an advanced solid tumor such as melanoma, head and neck, liver or kidney cancer. The J gene is TRBJ2-3, the V gene TRBV5-6, with D possibly being TRBD2 (6 bases). CDR3 amino acids: CASSLGEAGTQYF. CDR3 nucleotide sequence: TGTGCCAGCAGCTTGGGGGAAGCGGGTACGCAGTATTTT.